This T cell receptor beta chain appears in the sequencing data of a study of T cells expressing NK-cell markers. Study information: HCMV seropositivity characterized most of the eight sequenced donors, and seronegativity one.

TCRdb reprocessed the 5' RACE reads; each CDR3 protein has one entry and no DNA is given. Recorded for this sample: about 260,000 distinct CDR3 sequences. Study results and caveats: Specificity for HCMV among expanded NKG2C+ T cell clones was not established. For four donors, these clonotypes were likewise the leading ones in the CD3+CD56-NKG2C+ fraction.

Concerning this clonotype itself: Its antigen is still unknown.

The CDR3 is 14 residues long. CDR1 MNHNS and CDR2 SASEGT come from the germline V gene. Material: blood T cells: a sorted CD56 or NKG2C T cell subset, CD4+ or CD8+ T cells, or bulk PBMC T cells (not recorded which). This clonotype was sampled from a woman aged 18 to 75 in good health. The J gene is TRBJ2-3, the V gene TRBV6-1; lacking DNA, the TRBD2 call made by TCRdb goes unchecked. The CDR3 reads CASSVSGGTDTQYF.